This T cell receptor (beta chain) is from a study of CD8 T cells in ankylosing spondylitis. Study-wide points: A TCR beta motif of about 8 highly homologous variants seemed to mark ankylosing spondylitis blood.

A remark on this clonotype: Its target is unknown. Mismatch with germline at one junction end may stem from a read error.

TCRdb itself ran the 5' RACE reads through MiXCR, one entry per CDR3 protein. Of about 200,000 distinct CDR3 sequences in the sample, roughly 24% were seen once. CDR1 and CDR2 (germline): MNHEY, SVGAGI. The CDR3 consists of 12 residues. The V gene is TRBV6-5, the J gene TRBJ1-1, with D unresolved. The receptor was derived from a male donor with ankylosing spondylitis or in good health (not recorded which). The specimen sequenced was blood, either unsorted or a sorted T cell fraction (not recorded which). CDR3 in DNA: TGTGCCAGCAGCCGGTTGGGCTTACAAGCTTTCTGG. Protein product: CASSRLGLQAFW.